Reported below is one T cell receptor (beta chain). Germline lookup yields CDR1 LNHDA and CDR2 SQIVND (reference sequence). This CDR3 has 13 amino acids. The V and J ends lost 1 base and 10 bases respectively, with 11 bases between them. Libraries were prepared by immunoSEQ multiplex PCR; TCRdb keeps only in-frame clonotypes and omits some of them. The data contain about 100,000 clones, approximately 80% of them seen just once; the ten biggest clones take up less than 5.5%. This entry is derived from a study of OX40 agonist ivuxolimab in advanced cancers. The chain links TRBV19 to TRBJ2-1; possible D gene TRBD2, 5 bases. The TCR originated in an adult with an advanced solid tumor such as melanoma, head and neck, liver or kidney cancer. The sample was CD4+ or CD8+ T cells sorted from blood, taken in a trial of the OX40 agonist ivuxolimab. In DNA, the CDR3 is TGTGCCAGTAGTATAGGGCTAGCTCGGGAGCAGTTCTTC. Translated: CASSIGLAREQFF.